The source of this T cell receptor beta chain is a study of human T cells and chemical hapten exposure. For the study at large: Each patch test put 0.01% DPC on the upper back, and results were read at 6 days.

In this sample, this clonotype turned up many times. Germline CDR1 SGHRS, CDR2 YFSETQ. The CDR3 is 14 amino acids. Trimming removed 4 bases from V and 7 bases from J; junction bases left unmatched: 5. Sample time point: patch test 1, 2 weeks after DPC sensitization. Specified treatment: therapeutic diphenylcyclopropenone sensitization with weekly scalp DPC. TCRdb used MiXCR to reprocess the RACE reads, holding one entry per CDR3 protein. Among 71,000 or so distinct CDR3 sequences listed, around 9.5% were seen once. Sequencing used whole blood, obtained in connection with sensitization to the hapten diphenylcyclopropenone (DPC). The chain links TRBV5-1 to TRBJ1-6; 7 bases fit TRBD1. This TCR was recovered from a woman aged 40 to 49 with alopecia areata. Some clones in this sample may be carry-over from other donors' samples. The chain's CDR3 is CASSPTGENSPLHF. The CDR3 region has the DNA TGCGCCAGCAGCCCCACAGGGGAGAATTCACCCCTCCACTTT.